The rows below give T cell receptor beta chains drawn from one sample of a study of blood T cell repertoires in COVID-19. The data were produced by immunoSEQ multiplex PCR, yet TCRdb's version contains in-frame clones alone and is incomplete. Among roughly 170,000 clones listed, about 86% were seen once. The sequenced material came from peripheral blood. The receptors derive from a woman under 30 who had recovered from COVID-19. CDR3s include the opening cysteine and the closing phenylalanine or tryptophan. A D gene is named only where the DNA matches it firmly.

J gene	V gene	D gene	CDR3 length	CDR3 DNA	CDR3 protein
TRBJ2-6	TRBV2	.	14	TGTGCCAGCAGCGAACGGGATGGGGCCAACGTCCTGACTTTC	CASSERDGANVLTF
TRBJ2-4	TRBV5-8	.	14	TGTGCCAGCAGCTTTGAACTAGCCAAAAACATTCAGTACTTC	CASSFELAKNIQYF
TRBJ2-6	TRBV7-2	.	14	TGTGCCAGCAGCTTCCGGGGAGGGGCCAACGTCCTGACTTTC	CASSFRGGANVLTF
TRBJ2-5	TRBV12-3/TRBV12-4	TRBD2	13	TGTGCCAGCAGTTTATGGGGGGGGGAGACCCAGTACTTC	CASSLWGGETQYF
TRBJ1-5	TRBV7-2	.	15	TGTGCCAGCAGCTTAGGTGCGGGTTCGAATCAGCCCCAGCATTTT	CASSLGAGSNQPQHF
TRBJ1-4	TRBV2	.	12	TGTGCCAGCAGGACGGGTGGTGAAAAACTGTTTTTT	CASRTGGEKLFF
TRBJ2-1	TRBV7-2	.	16	TGTGCCAGCAGCCCCCGGGCGCAGGGGCACTACAATGAGCAGTTCTTC	CASSPRAQGHYNEQFF
TRBJ1-1	TRBV19	TRBD1	14	TGTGCCAGCCAAAACAGGGGGGCGGTTACTGAAGCTTTCTTT	CASQNRGAVTEAFF
TRBJ2-7	TRBV7-9	TRBD1	14	TGTGCCAGCAGCTTACCGGGACAGCCCTACGAGCAGTACTTC	CASSLPGQPYEQYF
TRBJ1-3	TRBV5-6	.	14	TGTGCCAGCAGCATAAGGGGCTCTGGAAACACCATATATTTT	CASSIRGSGNTIYF
TRBJ2-3	TRBV3-1/TRBV3-2	.	16	TGTGCCAGCAGCCGACACAGGACAGAACCCACAGATACGCAGTATTTT	CASSRHRTEPTDTQYF
TRBJ1-5	TRBV6-6	.	15	TGTGCCAGCAGCCCCAGCCGAGGGAGCAATCAGCCCCAGCATTTT	CASSPSRGSNQPQHF
TRBJ1-1	TRBV6-2/TRBV6-3	TRBD1	14	TGTGCCAGCAGCCTCCGACAGGGCAACACTGAAGCTTTCTTT	CASSLRQGNTEAFF
TRBJ1-1	TRBV24-1	.	13	TGTGCCACCAGTCTCGGACAGAGCACTGAAGCTTTCTTT	CATSLGQSTEAFF
TRBJ1-2	TRBV7-2	.	14	TGTGCCAGCAGCAAAGAGACAGGCCTCTATGGCTACACCTTC	CASSKETGLYGYTF
TRBJ2-3	TRBV13	.	14	TGTGCCAGCAGCCCCCCGGGGGGCGCAGATACGCAGTATTTT	CASSPPGGADTQYF
TRBJ2-1	TRBV11-2	.	13	TGTGCCAGCAGCTTAGATGGGGGGTGGGAGCAGTTCTTC	CASSLDGGWEQFF
TRBJ2-1	TRBV14	TRBD2	20	TGTGCCAGCAGCCAATGGCGGGGGACTAGCGGGGGCGGCTCCTACAATGAGCAGTTCTTC	CASSQWRGTSGGGSYNEQFF